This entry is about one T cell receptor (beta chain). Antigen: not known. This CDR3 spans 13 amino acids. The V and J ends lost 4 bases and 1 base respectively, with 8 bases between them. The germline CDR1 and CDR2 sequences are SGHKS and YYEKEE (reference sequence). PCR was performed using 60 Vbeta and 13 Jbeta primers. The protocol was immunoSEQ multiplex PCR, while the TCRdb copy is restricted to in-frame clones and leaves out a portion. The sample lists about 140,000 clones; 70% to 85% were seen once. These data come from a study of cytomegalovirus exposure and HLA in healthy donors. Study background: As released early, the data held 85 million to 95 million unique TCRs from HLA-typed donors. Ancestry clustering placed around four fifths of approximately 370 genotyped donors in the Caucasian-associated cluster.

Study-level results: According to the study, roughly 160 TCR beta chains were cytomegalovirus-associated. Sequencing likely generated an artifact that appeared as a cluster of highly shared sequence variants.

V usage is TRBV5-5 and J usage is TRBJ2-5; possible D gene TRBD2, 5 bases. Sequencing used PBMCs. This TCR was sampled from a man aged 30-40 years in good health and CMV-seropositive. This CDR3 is CASSRGFQETQYF. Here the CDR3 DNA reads TGTGCCAGCAGCCGGGGTTTCCAAGAGACCCAGTACTTC.